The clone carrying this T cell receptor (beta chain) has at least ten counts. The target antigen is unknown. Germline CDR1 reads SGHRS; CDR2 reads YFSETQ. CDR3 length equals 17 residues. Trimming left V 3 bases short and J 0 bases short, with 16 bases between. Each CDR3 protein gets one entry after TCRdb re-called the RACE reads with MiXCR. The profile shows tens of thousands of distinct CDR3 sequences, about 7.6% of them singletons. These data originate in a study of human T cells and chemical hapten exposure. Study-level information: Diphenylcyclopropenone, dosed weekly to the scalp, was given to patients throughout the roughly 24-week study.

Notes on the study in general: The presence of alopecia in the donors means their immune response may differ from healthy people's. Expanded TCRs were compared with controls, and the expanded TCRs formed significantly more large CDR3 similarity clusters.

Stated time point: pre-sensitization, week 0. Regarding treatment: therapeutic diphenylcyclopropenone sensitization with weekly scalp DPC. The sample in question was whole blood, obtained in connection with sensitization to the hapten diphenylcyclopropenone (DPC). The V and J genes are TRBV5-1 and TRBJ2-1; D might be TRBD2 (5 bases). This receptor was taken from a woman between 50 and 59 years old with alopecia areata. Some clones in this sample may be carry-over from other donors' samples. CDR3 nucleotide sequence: TGCGCCAGCAGCTCCTACGGTCAGCGGAGCTCCTACAATGAGCAGTTCTTC. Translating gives CASSSYGQRSSYNEQFF.